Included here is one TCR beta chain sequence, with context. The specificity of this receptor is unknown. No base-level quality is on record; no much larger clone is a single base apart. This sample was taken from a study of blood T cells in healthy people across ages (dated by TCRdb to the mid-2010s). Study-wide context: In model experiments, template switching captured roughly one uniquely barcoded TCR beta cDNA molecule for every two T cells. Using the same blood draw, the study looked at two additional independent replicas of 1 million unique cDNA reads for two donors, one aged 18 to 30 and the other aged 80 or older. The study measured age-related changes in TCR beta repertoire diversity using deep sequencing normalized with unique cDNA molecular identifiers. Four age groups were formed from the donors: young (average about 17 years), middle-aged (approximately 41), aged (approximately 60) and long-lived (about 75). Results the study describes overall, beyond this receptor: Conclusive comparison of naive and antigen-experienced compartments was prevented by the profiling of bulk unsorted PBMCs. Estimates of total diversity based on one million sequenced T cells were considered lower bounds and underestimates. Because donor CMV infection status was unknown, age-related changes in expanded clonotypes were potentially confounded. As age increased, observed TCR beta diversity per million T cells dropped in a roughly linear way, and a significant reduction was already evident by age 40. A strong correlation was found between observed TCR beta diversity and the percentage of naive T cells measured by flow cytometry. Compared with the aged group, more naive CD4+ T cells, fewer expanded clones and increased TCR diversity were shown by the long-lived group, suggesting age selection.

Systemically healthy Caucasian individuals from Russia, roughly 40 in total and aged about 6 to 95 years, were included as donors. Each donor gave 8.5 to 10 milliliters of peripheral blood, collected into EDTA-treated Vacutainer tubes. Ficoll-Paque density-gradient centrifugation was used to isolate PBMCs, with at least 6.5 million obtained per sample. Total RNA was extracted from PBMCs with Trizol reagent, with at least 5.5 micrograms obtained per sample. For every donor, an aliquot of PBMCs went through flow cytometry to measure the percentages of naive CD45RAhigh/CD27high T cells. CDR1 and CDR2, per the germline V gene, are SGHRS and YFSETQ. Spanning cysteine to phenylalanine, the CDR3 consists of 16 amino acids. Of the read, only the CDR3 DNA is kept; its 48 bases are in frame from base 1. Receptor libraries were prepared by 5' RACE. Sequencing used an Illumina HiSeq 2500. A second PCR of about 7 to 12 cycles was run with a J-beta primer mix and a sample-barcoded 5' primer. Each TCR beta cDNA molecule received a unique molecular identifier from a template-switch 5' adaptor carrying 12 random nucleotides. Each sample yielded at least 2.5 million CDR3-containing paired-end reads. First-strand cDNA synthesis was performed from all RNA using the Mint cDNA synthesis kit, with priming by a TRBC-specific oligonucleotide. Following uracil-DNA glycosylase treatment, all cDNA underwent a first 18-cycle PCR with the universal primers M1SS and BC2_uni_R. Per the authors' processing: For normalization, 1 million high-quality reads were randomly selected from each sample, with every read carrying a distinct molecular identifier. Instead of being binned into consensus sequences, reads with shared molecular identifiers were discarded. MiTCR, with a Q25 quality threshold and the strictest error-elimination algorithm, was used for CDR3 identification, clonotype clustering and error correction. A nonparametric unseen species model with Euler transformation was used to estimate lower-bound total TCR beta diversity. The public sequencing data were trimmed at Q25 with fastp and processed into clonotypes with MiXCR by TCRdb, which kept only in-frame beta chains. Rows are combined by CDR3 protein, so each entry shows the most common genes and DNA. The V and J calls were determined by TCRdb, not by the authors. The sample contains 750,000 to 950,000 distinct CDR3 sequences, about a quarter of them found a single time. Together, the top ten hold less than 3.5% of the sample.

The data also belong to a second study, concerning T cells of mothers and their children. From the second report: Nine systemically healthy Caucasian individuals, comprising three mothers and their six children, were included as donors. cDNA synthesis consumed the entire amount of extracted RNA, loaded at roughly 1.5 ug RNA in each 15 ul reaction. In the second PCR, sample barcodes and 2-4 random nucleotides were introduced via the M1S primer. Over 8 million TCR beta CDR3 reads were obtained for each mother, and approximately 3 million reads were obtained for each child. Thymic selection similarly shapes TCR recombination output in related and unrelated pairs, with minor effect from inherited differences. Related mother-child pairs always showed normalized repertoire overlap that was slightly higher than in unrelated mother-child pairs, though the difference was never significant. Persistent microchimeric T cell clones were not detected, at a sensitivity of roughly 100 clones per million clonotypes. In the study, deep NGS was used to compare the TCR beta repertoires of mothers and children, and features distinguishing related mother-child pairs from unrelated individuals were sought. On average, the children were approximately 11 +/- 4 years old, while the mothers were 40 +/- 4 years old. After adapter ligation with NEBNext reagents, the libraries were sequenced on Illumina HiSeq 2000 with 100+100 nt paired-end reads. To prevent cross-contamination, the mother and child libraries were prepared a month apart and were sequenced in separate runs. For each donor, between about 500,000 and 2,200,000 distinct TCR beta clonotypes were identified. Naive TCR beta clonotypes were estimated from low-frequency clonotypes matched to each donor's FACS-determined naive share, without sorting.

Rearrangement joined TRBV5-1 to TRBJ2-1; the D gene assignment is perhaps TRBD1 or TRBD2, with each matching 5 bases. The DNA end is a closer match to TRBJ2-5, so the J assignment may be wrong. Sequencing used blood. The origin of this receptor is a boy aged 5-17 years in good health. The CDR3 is CASSLEGAPWGETQYF. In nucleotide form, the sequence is TGCGCCAGCAGCTTGGAAGGAGCCCCGTGGGGGGAGACCCAGTACTTC.